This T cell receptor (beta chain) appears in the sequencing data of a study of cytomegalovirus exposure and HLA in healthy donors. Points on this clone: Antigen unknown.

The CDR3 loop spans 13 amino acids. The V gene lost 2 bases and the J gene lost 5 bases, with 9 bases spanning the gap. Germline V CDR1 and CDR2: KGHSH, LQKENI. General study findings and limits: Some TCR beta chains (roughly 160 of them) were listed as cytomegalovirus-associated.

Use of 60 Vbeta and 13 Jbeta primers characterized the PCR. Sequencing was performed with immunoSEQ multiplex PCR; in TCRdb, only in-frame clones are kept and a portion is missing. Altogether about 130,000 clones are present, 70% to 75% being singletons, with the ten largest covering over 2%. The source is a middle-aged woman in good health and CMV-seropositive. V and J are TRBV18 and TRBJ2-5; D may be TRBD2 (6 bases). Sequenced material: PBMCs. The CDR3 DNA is TGTGCCAGCTCACCAGGGCTAGCGGAGACCCAGTACTTC. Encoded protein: CASSPGLAETQYF.